Listed below are T cell receptor beta chains from one sample, sequenced in a study of blood T cell repertoires in COVID-19. Clones were read by immunoSEQ multiplex PCR, and TCRdb kept only the in-frame ones, dropping some. The sample has about 220,000 clones, about four fifths seen once. Material: PBMCs or T cells enriched from blood (not recorded which). The source is a woman in her thirties or forties who had recovered from COVID-19. CDR3s include the opening cysteine and the closing phenylalanine or tryptophan. Each record gives: V gene, D gene, CDR3 protein. The D gene is left open where the match is weak.

TRBV6-5	TRBD1	CASNPYRTGGGYTF
TRBV28	-	CASSLGGEVNEKLFF
TRBV7-2	-	CASSLGDSVSYEQYF
TRBV6-5	-	CASSYSWTAMNTEAFF
TRBV25-1	TRBD2	CASSEWGLAGDVDTQYF
TRBV6-5	TRBD1	CASSRGQGNTIYF
TRBV7-2	-	CASSFAPAPGRELFF
TRBV6-6	-	CASTRGDMNTEAFF
TRBV2	-	CASSETRGTGSHNQPQHF
TRBV7-2	TRBD1	CASSFVGQGAVGYTF
TRBV27	-	CASSPAGGNQPQHF
TRBV5-6	-	CASSPLGSSQNTGELFF
TRBV7-2	TRBD2	CASSLVGSGGGTDTQYF
TRBV19	-	CASSRSPGSYNEQFF
TRBV18	TRBD1	CASSPQGGNTEAFF
TRBV9	TRBD1	CASSVGQDRHQPQHF
TRBV7-9	-	CASSPTKGRQNEQYF
TRBV7-2	-	CASSLGALRRETQYF
TRBV6-1	TRBD2	CASSGPGTSGKRNEQFF
TRBV28	-	CASFGSRDEQFF
TRBV11-3	-	CASSLNGQASPLHF
TRBV18	TRBD2	CASSPTSGRSYGQFF
TRBV7-2	TRBD2	CASSLLGGRVRTGELFF
TRBV6-2/TRBV6-3	TRBD1	CASSENRGVGEKLFF
TRBV30	-	CAWTRTSRGGEQYF
TRBV6-6	-	CASSPLRGNTGELFF
TRBV12-3/TRBV12-4	-	CASSSRTGLPLHF
TRBV5-1	TRBD1	CASSLDRGRMNTEAFF
TRBV7-9	TRBD1	CASRRTGPFYEQYF
TRBV4-3	-	CASSPSREVRNTIYF
TRBV12-2	-	CASRHRGGLMETQYF
TRBV5-6	TRBD1	CASSRQGRRNTEAFF